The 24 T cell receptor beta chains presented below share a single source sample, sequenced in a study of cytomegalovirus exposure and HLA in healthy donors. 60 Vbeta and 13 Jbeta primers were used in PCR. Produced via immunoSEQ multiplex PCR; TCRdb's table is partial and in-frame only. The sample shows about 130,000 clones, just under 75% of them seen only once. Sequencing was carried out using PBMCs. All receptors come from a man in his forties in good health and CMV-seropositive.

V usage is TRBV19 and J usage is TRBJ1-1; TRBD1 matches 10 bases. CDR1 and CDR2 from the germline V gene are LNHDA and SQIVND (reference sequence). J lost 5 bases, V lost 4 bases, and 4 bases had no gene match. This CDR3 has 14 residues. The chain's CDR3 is CASSRQGARTEAFF. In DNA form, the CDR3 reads TGTGCCAGTAGTAGACAGGGGGCCCGAACTGAAGCTTTCTTT.

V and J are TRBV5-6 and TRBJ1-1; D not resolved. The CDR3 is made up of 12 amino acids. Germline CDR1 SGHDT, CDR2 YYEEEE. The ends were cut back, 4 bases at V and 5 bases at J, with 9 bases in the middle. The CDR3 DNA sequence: TGTGCCAGCAGCCGGACTGTGACTGAAGCTTTCTTT. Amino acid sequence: CASSRTVTEAFF. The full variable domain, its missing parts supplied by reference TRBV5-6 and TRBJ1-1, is DAGVTQSPTHLIKTRGQQVTLRCSPKSGHDTVSWYQQALGQGPQFIFQYYEEEERQRGNFPDRFSGHQFPNYSSELNVNALLLGDSALYLCASSRTVTEAFFGQGTRLTVV.

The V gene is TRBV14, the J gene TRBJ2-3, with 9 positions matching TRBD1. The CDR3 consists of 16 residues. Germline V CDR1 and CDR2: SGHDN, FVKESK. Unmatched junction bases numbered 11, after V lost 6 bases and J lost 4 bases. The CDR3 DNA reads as TGTGCCAGCAGGCCCACGACAGGGGGAGTGCCAGATACGCAGTATTTT. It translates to CASRPTTGGVPDTQYF.

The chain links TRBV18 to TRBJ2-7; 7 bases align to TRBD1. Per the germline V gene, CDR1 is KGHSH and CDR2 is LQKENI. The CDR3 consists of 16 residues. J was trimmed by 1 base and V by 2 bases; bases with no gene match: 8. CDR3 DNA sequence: TGTGCCAGCTCACCAAAGGGGGCAGGCCCATCCTACGAGCAGTACTTC. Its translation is CASSPKGAGPSYEQYF.

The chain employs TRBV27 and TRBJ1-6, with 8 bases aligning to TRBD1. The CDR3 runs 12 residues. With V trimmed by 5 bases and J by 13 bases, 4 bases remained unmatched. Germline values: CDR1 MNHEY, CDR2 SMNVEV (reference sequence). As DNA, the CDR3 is TGTGCCAGCAGTCGACAGGGGTCCCCCCTCCACTTT. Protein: CASSRQGSPLHF.

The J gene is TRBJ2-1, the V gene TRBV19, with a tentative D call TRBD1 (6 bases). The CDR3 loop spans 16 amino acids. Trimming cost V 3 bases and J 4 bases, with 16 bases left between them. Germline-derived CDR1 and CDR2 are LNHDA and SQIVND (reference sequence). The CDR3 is CASSMFGTSPYNEQFF. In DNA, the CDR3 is TGTGCCAGTAGTATGTTTGGGACAAGTCCTTACAATGAGCAGTTCTTC.

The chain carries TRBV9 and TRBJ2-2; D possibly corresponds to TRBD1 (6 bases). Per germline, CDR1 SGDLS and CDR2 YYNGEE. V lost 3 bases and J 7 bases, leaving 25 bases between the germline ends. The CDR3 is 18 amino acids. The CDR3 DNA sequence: TGTGCCAGCAGCGCCTATGGGGGCAGTTCGGCCATGGACGGGGAGCTGTTTTTT. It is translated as CASSAYGGSSAMDGELFF.

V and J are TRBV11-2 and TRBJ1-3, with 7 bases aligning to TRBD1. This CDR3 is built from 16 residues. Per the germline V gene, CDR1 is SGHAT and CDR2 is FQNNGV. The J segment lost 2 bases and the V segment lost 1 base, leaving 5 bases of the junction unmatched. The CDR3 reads CASSLVYRGTGNTIYF. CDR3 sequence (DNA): TGTGCCAGCAGCTTAGTTTACAGGGGAACTGGAAACACCATATATTTT.

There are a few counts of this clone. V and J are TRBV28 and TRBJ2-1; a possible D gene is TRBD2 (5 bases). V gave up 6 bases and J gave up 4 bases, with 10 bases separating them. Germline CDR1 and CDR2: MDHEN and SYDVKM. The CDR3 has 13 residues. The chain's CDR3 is CASSRGGYNEQFF. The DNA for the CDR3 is TGTGCCAGCAGCCGCGGCGGGTACAATGAGCAGTTCTTC.

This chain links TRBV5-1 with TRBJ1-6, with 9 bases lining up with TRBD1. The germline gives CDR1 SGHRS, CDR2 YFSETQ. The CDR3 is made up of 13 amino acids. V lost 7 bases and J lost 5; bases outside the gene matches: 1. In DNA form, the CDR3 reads TGCGCCAGCCGGGACAGGGATAATTCACCCCTCCACTTT. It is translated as CASRDRDNSPLHF.

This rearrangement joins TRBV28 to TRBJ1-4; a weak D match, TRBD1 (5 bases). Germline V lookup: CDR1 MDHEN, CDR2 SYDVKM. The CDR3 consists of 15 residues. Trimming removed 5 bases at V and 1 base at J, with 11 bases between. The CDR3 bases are TGTGCCAGCAGTATAGACCAGGGAACTAATGAAAAACTGTTTTTT. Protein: CASSIDQGTNEKLFF.

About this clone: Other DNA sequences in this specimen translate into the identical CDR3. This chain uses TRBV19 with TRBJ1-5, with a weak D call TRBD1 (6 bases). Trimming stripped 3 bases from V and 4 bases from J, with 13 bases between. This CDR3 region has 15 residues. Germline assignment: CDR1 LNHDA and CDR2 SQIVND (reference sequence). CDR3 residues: CASSMDSPGNQPQHF. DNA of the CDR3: TGTGCCAGTAGTATGGACAGCCCAGGGAATCAGCCCCAGCATTTT.

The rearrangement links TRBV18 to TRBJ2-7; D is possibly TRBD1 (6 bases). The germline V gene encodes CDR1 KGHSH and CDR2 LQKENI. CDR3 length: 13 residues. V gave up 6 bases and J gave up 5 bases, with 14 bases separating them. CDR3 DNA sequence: TGTGCCAGCTCTAAACAGGGCGGAGACGAGCAGTACTTC. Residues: CASSKQGGDEQYF. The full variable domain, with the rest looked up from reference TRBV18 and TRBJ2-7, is NAGVMQNPRHLVRRRGQEARLRCSPMKGHSHVYWYRQLPEEGLKFMVYLQKENIIDESGMPKERFSAEFPKEGPSILRIQQVVRGDSAAYFCASSKQGGDEQYFGPGTRLTVT.

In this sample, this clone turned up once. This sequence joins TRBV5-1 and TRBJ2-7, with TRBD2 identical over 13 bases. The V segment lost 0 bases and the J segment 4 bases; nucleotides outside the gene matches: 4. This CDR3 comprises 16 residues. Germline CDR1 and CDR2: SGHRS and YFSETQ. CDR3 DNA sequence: TGCGCCAGCAGCTTGGAACTAGCGGGGGGGCTTTACGAGCAGTACTTC. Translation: CASSLELAGGLYEQYF.

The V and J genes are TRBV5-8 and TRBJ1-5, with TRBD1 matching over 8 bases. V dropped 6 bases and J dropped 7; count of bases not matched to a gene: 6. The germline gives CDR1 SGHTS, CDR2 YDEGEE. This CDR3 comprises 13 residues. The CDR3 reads CASTGQGGQPQHF. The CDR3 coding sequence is TGTGCCAGCACAGGACAGGGAGGGCAGCCCCAGCATTTT. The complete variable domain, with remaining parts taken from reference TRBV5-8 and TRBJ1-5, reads EAGVTQSPTHLIKTRGQQATLRCSPISGHTSVYWYQQALGLGLQFLLWYDEGEERNRGNFPPRFSGRQFPNYSSELNVNALELEDSALYLCASTGQGGQPQHFGDGTRLSIL.

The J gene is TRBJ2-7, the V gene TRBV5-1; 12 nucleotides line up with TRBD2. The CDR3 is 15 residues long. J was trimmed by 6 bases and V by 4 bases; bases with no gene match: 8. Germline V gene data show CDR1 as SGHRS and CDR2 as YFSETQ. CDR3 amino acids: CASSGLAGGPGEQYF. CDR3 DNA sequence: TGCGCCAGCAGCGGGCTAGCGGGAGGGCCCGGCGAGCAGTACTTC.

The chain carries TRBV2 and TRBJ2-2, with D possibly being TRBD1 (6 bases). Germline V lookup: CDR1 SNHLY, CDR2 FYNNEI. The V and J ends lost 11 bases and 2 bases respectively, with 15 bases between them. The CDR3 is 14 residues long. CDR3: CAGWTEPNTGELFF. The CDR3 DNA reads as TGTGCCGGGTGGACAGAACCTAACACCGGGGAGCTGTTTTTT.

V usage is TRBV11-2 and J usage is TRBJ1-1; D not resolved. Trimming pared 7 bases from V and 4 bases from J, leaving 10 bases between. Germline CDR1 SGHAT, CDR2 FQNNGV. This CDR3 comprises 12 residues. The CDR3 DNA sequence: TGTGCCAGCAAACTGAGGGCCACTGAAGCTTTCTTT. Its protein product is CASKLRATEAFF.

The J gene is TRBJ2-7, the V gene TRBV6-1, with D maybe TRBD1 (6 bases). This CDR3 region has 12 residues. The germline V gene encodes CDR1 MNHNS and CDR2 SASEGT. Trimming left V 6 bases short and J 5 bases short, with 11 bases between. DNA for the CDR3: TGTGCCAGCAGGGGACAACTCCACGAGCAGTACTTC. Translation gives CASRGQLHEQYF.

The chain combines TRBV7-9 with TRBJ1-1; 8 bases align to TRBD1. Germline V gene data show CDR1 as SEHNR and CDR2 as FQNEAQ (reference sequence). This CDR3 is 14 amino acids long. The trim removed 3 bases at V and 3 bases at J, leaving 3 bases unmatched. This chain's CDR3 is CASSLGQADTEAFF. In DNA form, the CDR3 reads TGTGCCAGCAGCTTGGGACAGGCCGACACTGAAGCTTTCTTT.

The CDR3 loop reads CASSFGPPQYNEQFF. CDR3 DNA sequence: TGTGCCAGCAGCTTCGGTCCCCCCCAATACAATGAGCAGTTCTTC. This sequence joins TRBV7-9 and TRBJ2-1; D is uncertain. V dropped 3 bases and J dropped 4 bases, with 13 bases sitting between them. The CDR3 is 15 residues long. The germline gives CDR1 SEHNR, CDR2 FQNEAQ (reference sequence).

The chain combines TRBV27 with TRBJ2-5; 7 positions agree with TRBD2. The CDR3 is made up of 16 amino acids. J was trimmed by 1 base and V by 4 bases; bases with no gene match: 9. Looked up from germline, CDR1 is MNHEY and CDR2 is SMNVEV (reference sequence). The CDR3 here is CASSSFMGGGQETQYF. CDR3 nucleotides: TGTGCCAGCAGTTCCTTCATGGGGGGGGGCCAAGAGACCCAGTACTTC.

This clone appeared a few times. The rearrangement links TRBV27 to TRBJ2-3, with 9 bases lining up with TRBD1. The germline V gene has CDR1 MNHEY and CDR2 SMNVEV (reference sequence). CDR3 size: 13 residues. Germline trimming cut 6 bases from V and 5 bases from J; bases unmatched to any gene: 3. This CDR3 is CASRQGARDTQYF. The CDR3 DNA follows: TGTGCCAGCAGACAGGGGGCAAGAGATACGCAGTATTTT.

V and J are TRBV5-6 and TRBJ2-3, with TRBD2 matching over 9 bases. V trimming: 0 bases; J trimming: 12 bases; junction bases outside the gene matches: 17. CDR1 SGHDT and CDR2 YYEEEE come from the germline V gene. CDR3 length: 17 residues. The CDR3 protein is CASSLGEIRLAGVAQYF. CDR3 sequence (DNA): TGTGCCAGCAGCTTGGGCGAGATTAGGTTAGCGGGAGTTGCCCAGTATTTT.